The 10 T cell receptor beta chains reported below all come from one sample, sequenced in a study of regulatory T cells in long-lasting Graves disease. Regarding time point: newly diagnosed GD, antithyroid drugs for less than 3 months. Extracted PBMC RNA gave rise to the TCR library. Library construction for TCR beta used iRepertoire HTBI primers and Arm-PCR of CDR3 regions. Each CDR3 protein is one row after TCRdb ran MiXCR on the multiplex PCR reads. This sample has 370,000 or so distinct CDR3 sequences, with 16% found just once. In addition, the sample was reused for a study of T cells in Graves' hyperthyroidism and ophthalmopathy.

The sequences come from peripheral blood mononuclear cells (PBMCs), collected at new diagnosis, from a patient treated with antithyroid drugs. The receptor source for this set is a woman under 30 with Graves disease.

This clonotype occurred many times. This chain connects TRBV7-8 to TRBJ1-1; D may be TRBD1 (6 bases). Germline V gene lookup returns CDR1 SGHVS and CDR2 FQNEAQ. With 3 bases removed from V and 4 bases from J, the gap between germline ends came to 12 bases. The CDR3 has 14 amino acids. CDR3 residues: CASSFAGEFTEAFF. The DNA for the CDR3 is TGTGCCAGCAGCTTCGCAGGGGAATTCACTGAAGCTTTCTTT.

This clonotype was detected many times. J is TRBJ2-1 and V is TRBV3-1; D gene ambiguous. This CDR3 contains 16 residues. The germline gives CDR1 LGHDT, CDR2 YNNKEL (reference sequence). V lost 5 bases, J lost 1 base, and 15 bases lay in between. The CDR3 DNA is TGTGCCAGCAGCTTAGGACCGGGTCCGTCCTACAATGAGCAGTTCTTC. Protein: CASSLGPGPSYNEQFF.

This clonotype was found many times. The gene calls are TRBV20-1 and TRBJ2-5; possibly TRBD1 for D (6 bases). The V end was cut by 3 bases, the J end by 3 bases, with 11 bases between. Germline V gene sequence: CDR1 DFQATT, CDR2 SNEGSKA (reference sequence). This CDR3 is 13 amino acids long. The CDR3 sequence is CSASPSGEETQYF. The CDR3, as DNA: TGCAGTGCTAGCCCTTCAGGGGAAGAGACCCAGTACTTC.

This clonotype was found many times. The rearrangement links TRBV10-1 to TRBJ2-7, with 7 bases that match TRBD1. The CDR3 is 14 amino acids. Germline trimming cut 7 bases from V and 7 bases from J; bases unmatched to any gene: 13. The germline gives CDR1 WNHNN, CDR2 SYGVQD (reference sequence). CDR3 coding DNA: TGCGCCAGCAAGGGGACAGAAGAGTCGGGGGAGCAGTACTTC. It encodes CASKGTEESGEQYF.

For this clonotype: With only one base between it and a far larger clone, this is likely a read error. The V and J genes are TRBV6-1 and TRBJ2-7, with 7 bases lining up with TRBD1. The CDR3 loop spans 14 amino acids. Germline assignment: CDR1 MNHNS and CDR2 SASEGT. CDR3 region: CASSGGGSYNEQSF. CDR3 nucleotides: TGTGCCAGCAGTGGAGGGGGCTCCTACAATGAGCAGTCCTTC.

CDR3 region: CASKNGHNEQFF. The DNA for the CDR3 is TGTGCCAGCAAGAATGGGCACAATGAGCAGTTCTTC. The chain carries TRBV27 and TRBJ2-1; the D is unclear. V shed 7 bases and J shed 5 bases, with 9 bases lying between them. From germline, CDR1 is MNHEY and CDR2 SMNVEV (reference sequence). There are 12 residues in the CDR3.

The sample holds a few counts of this clonotype. The CDR3 is CASSQQQGNGYTF. The CDR3 DNA reads TGCGCCAGCAGCCAACAACAGGGGAATGGCTACACCTTC. The chain employs TRBV4-1 and TRBJ1-2; 7 nucleotides agree with TRBD1. The CDR3 runs 13 residues. Germline values: CDR1 MGHRA, CDR2 YSYEKL. V was pared by 2 bases and J by 6 bases, with 3 bases of the junction left unmatched.

This clonotype came up many times. The rearrangement uses TRBV3-1 and TRBJ1-2; possibly TRBD1 for D (6 bases). V gave up 0 bases and J gave up 4 bases, with 12 bases separating them. Germline V CDR1 and CDR2: LGHDT, YNNKEL (reference sequence). The CDR3 contains 15 residues. CDR3 sequence (DNA): TGTGCCAGCAGCCAAGATTTTGGACAGCTCTATGGCTACACCTTC. This sequence encodes CASSQDFGQLYGYTF. Drawing the rest from reference TRBV3-1 and TRBJ1-2, the complete variable domain is DTAVSQTPKYLVTQMGNDKSIKCEQNLGHDTMYWYKQDSKKFLKIMFSYNNKELIINETVPNRFSPKSPDKAHLNLHINSLELGDSAVYFCASSQDFGQLYGYTFGSGTRLTVV.

This clonotype was recorded at least ten times. CDR3 nucleotide sequence: TGCGCCAGCAGCTTGGAGACTAGCGGCAATGAGCAGTTCTTC. Amino acids: CASSLETSGNEQFF. V is TRBV5-1 and J is TRBJ2-1, with 9 nucleotides matching TRBD2. Germline V CDR1 and CDR2: SGHRS, YFSETQ. The V and J ends lost 0 bases and 6 bases, in that order; junction bases with no gene match: 1. This CDR3 is built from 14 residues.

A word on this clonotype: A far more abundant clone sits one base away, making this likely a read error. The V and J genes are TRBV7-2 and TRBJ2-4, with D perhaps TRBD1 or TRBD2 (5 bases each). V dropped 2 bases and J dropped 13 bases, with 24 bases sitting between them. CDR3 length: 16 amino acids. Germline V gives CDR1 SGHTA, CDR2 FQGNSA. DNA for the CDR3: TGTGCCAGCAGCTTAACCGGGACGCGTCAGACGATTGAGCAGTACTTC. It encodes CASSLTGTRQTIEQYF.